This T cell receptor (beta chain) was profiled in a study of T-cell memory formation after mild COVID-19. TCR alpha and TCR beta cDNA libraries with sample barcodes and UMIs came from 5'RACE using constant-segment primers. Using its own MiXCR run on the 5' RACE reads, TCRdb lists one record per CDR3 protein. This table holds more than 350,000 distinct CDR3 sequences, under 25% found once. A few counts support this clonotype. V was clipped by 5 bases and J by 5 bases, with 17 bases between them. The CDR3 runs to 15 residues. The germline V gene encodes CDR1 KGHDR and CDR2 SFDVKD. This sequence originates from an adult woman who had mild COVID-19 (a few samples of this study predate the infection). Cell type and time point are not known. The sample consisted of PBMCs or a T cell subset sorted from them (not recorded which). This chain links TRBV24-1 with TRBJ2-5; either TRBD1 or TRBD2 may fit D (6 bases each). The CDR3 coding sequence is TGTGCCACCAGTGCTCGTATGGGGGGCCTGGAGACCCAGTACTTC. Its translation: CATSARMGGLETQYF.